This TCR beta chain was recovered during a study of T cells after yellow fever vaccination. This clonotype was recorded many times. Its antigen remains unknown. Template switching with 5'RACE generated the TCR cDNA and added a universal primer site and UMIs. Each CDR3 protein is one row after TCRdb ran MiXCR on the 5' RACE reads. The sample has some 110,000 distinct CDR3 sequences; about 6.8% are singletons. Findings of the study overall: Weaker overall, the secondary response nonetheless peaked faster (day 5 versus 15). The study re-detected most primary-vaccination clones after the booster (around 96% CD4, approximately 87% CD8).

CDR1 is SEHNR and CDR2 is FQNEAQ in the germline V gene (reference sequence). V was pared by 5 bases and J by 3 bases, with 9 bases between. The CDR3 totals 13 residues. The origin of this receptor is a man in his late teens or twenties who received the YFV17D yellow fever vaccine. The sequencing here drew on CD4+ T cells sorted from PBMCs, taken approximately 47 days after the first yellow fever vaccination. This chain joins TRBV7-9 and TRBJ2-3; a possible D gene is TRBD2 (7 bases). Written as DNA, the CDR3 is TGTGCCAGCAGCGGGGGGGCGACAGATACGCAGTATTTT. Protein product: CASSGGATDTQYF. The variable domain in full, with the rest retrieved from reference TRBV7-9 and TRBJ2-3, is DTGVSQNPRHKITKRGQNVTFRCDPISEHNRLYWYRQTLGQGPEFLTYFQNEAQLEKSRLLSDRFSAERPKGSFSTLEIQRTEQGDSAMYLCASSGGATDTQYFGPGTRLTVL.